The 14 T cell receptor beta chains below were found in one sample sequenced in a study of chemoradiotherapy in HPV16-positive cancers. Profiled with immunoSEQ multiplex PCR; TCRdb holds only in-frame clones, not every one. Of under 20,000 clones detected, 60% to 80% appear once; the ten largest clones hold 9.5% to 13%. Collection took place from a patient who underwent chemoradiotherapy. The receptors derive from a human donor with HPV-associated anogenital cancer.

This clone has just a few counts. The V and J genes are TRBV4-1 and TRBJ1-1; D remains unclear. Germline-derived CDR1 and CDR2 are MGHRA and YSYEKL. Trimming cost V 4 bases and J 10 bases, with 22 bases left between them. The length of the CDR3 is 15 residues. The CDR3 loop reads CASSRSEARSGVAFF. The CDR3 coding sequence is TGCGCCAGCAGCCGGTCTGAGGCCCGGTCGGGAGTAGCTTTCTTT.

This sequence joins TRBV10-2 and TRBJ2-7; D gene unclear. The V and J ends lost 8 bases and 2 bases respectively, with 10 bases between them. The length of the CDR3 is 12 residues. In germline, CDR1 is WSHSY, CDR2 SAAADI. CDR3 DNA: TGCGCCAGCCAAGACCGAACCTACGAGCAGTACTTC. As protein: CASQDRTYEQYF.

The rearrangement joins TRBV7-2 to TRBJ2-5; no reliable D call. The ends were cut back, 4 bases at V and 2 bases at J, with 8 bases in the middle. The CDR3 extends over 13 amino acids. CDR1 is SGHTA, CDR2 FQGNSA, per germline. The CDR3 sequence: CASSSPLQETQYF. In nucleotides, the CDR3 is TGTGCCAGCAGCTCCCCTCTTCAAGAGACCCAGTACTTC.

The V and J genes are TRBV30 and TRBJ1-5; 10 bases fit TRBD1. The CDR3 is 15 amino acids. Germline trimming cut 0 bases from V and 7 bases from J; bases unmatched to any gene: 6. Germline V CDR1 and CDR2: GTSNPN, SVGIG (reference sequence). The CDR3 protein is CAWSVGTGVDQPQHF. CDR3 DNA: TGTGCCTGGAGTGTGGGGACAGGGGTAGACCAGCCCCAGCATTTT.

The V gene is TRBV5-1, the J gene TRBJ2-3, with TRBD2 matching 7 bases. CDR1 is SGHRS, CDR2 YFSETQ, per germline. V lost 0 bases to trimming and J lost 0 bases; unmatched junction nucleotides: 4. The CDR3 is 16 residues long. The CDR3 nucleotides are TGCGCCAGCAGCTTGGGTGCGGGGGTCAGCACAGATACGCAGTATTTT. The encoded protein is CASSLGAGVSTDTQYF.

This chain uses TRBV19 with TRBJ1-2, with D possibly being TRBD1 (6 bases). Germline V gene data show CDR1 as LNHDA and CDR2 as SQIVND (reference sequence). This CDR3 comprises 19 residues. The ends were cut back, 0 bases at V and 4 bases at J, with 24 bases in the middle. CDR3 residues: CASSIEGVDGGGVIYGYTF. The CDR3 coding sequence is TGTGCCAGTAGTATAGAAGGGGTAGACGGGGGGGGCGTTATCTATGGCTACACCTTC.

The chain recombines TRBV19 with TRBJ1-1; D is undetermined. V was cut by 4 bases and J by 1 base, with 7 bases left in between. Per germline, CDR1 LNHDA and CDR2 SQIVND (reference sequence). The CDR3 runs to 13 residues. The CDR3 protein is CASSRTENTEAFF. The CDR3 coding sequence is TGTGCCAGTAGTAGGACGGAGAACACTGAAGCTTTCTTT.

This clone showed up just once. The chain carries TRBV28 and TRBJ1-2; D is uncertain. The V and J ends lost 6 bases and 14 bases respectively, with 22 bases between them. The germline V gene has CDR1 MDHEN and CDR2 SYDVKM. The length of the CDR3 is 13 residues. In DNA, the CDR3 is TGTGCCAGCAGCCCCTACCCAGGCGGTGCGAATACCTTC. It is translated as CASSPYPGGANTF.

This chain links TRBV6-5 with TRBJ1-6; unclear D gene. Germline CDR1 MNHEY, CDR2 SVGAGI. The CDR3 length is 14 residues. V dropped 4 bases and J dropped 11 bases, with 15 bases sitting between them. As DNA, the CDR3 is TGTGCCAGCAGTTCCCCGGGCCCTCCGGCACCCCTCCACTTT. Its protein is CASSSPGPPAPLHF.

The chain carries TRBV27 and TRBJ2-3; D is ambiguous. The CDR3 loop spans 15 amino acids. V was cut by 5 bases and J by 2 bases, with 14 bases left in between. The germline gives CDR1 MNHEY, CDR2 SMNVEV (reference sequence). CDR3 sequence (DNA): TGTGCCAGCAGTCCCTTGGAACGGCCCACAGATACGCAGTATTTT. It encodes CASSPLERPTDTQYF.

The J gene is TRBJ2-2, the V gene TRBV6-5, with unresolved D. V was cut by 0 bases and J by 7 bases, with 3 bases left in between. The germline CDR1 and CDR2 sequences are MNHEY and SVGAGI. The CDR3 consists of 12 residues. The CDR3, as DNA: TGTGCCAGCAGTTACTCAGACGGGGAGCTGTTTTTT. Amino acids: CASSYSDGELFF.

This chain connects TRBV11-2 to TRBJ2-5; 7 nucleotides agree with TRBD1. The CDR3 has 13 amino acids. Germline loops: CDR1 SGHAT, CDR2 FQNNGV. The V segment lost 4 bases and the J segment 3 bases; nucleotides outside the gene matches: 2. The CDR3 coding sequence is TGTGCCAGCAGCTCCGACAGGGAAGAGACCCAGTACTTC. This sequence encodes CASSSDREETQYF.

The chain recombines TRBV6-1 with TRBJ2-7; D possibly corresponds to TRBD1 (7 bases). The CDR3 has 12 amino acids. V lost 7 bases and J 7 bases, leaving 14 bases between the germline ends. CDR1 and CDR2 from the germline V gene are MNHNS and SASEGT. CDR3 region: CASIGRGREQYF. In DNA, the CDR3 is TGTGCCAGCATAGGCAGGGGGAGGGAGCAGTACTTC.

The V call is TRBV7-8, the J call TRBJ1-2, with D perhaps matching TRBD1 (6 bases). Trimming took 5 bases from V and 5 from J, leaving 15 bases between them. CDR1 is SGHVS, CDR2 FQNEAQ, per germline. This CDR3 comprises 14 residues. CDR3 sequence: CASSPGVVSYGYTF. The CDR3 nucleotides read TGTGCCAGCAGCCCAGGGGTAGTTTCTTATGGCTACACCTTC.